This TCR beta chain was observed in a study of cytomegalovirus exposure and HLA in healthy donors. Study conclusions and caveats: TCR beta chains associated with HLA were, in a later analysis, more clonally expanded than equally common others. TCR beta V segments were, for the most part, productive about 87% or about 30% of the time in an earlier analysis. According to a later analysis, most TCR beta chains associated with CMV appeared HLA-restricted.

Vbeta (60) and Jbeta (13) primers were used in the PCR. Clones were read by immunoSEQ multiplex PCR, and TCRdb kept only the in-frame ones, dropping some. This sample's clone table lists some 96,000 clones. The germline V gene encodes CDR1 SNHLY and CDR2 FYNNEI. With 8 bases removed from V and 7 bases from J, the gap between germline ends came to 23 bases. CDR3 length: 15 residues. Nominally healthy donors were sampled, though unrecorded immune exposures were likely. For this clone: What it recognizes is unknown.

The V gene is TRBV2, the J gene TRBJ1-1; D not certain. Input material: PBMCs. This sequence originates from a woman younger than 45 in good health and CMV-seronegative. This CDR3 reads CASFALLLFENEAFF. The CDR3 bases are TGTGCCAGCTTCGCCCTGCTACTATTCGAAAATGAAGCTTTCTTT.